This T cell receptor (beta chain) was sequenced in a study of CD8+ T cells in alopecia areata. Across the whole study: Severity was scored as percentage of affected scalp area in treated patients. Broader study findings: In patients, TCRs were shared less clearly than in mice, and HLA may possibly be involved. Lesional tissue from the scalp (especially in alopecia totalis/universalis) showed higher clonality than normal scalp. Scalp clonality and expanded CD8+ clones among the top 100 fell significantly with tofacitinib.

Note on this clone: What it binds is unknown.

Treatment specified: oral pan-JAK inhibitor, 5-10 mg twice daily. Extracted from the samples, RNA was reverse transcribed into cDNA to serve as the sequencing template. The method was immunoSEQ multiplex PCR; TCRdb's version includes in-frame clones alone and lacks a portion of them. The sample lists 170,000 or so clones, about 60% occurring once. V lost 6 bases, J lost 8 bases, and 13 bases lay in between. The germline V gene has CDR1 MNHEY and CDR2 SMNVEV (reference sequence). The CDR3 is made up of 12 amino acids. The rearrangement uses TRBV27 and TRBJ1-2; weak D call: TRBD1 (5 bases). The material sequenced was CD8+ T cells sorted from blood, taken at week 24, from a patient treated with tofacitinib. The receptor was isolated from a human donor with alopecia areata. This CDR3 is CASSRDLRGYTF. The CDR3 nucleotides read TGTGCCAGCAGCCGGGACCTGAGGGGCTACACCTTC.